The 27 T cell receptor beta chains below all came from one sample that was sequenced in a study of blood T cell repertoires in COVID-19. The method was immunoSEQ multiplex PCR; TCRdb's version includes in-frame clones alone and lacks a portion of them. The sample includes 57,000 or so clones, around 85% of them seen just once. Sequencing used peripheral blood. These receptors originate from a woman aged 80 or over with active or convalescent COVID-19.

The chain links TRBV6-5 to TRBJ1-1; 10 bases align to TRBD1. The CDR3 runs 14 residues. Germline CDR1 is MNHEY and CDR2 is SVGAGI. V lost 5 bases, J lost 6 bases, and 6 bases stayed unmatched. For the CDR3, the DNA is TGTGCCAGCAGTAGGACAGGGGGGCTCGCTGAAGCTTTCTTT. This translates into CASSRTGGLAEAFF.

The genes are TRBV12-3 or TRBV12-4 and TRBJ1-1; D is unclear. This CDR3 comprises 13 residues. Trimming removed 3 bases at V and 3 bases at J, with 8 bases between. This CDR3 reads CASSFAGDTEAFF. CDR3 in DNA: TGTGCCAGCAGTTTTGCCGGGGACACTGAAGCTTTCTTT.

CDR3 region: CASSWGHEQYF. The CDR3 DNA reads as TGTGCCAGCAGTTGGGGGCACGAGCAGTACTTC. The rearrangement uses TRBV3-1 (or the pseudogene TRBV3-2) and TRBJ2-7; D might be TRBD1 (6 bases). The CDR3 is 11 amino acids. Trimming cost V 6 bases and J 5 bases, with 8 bases left between them. Germline V gene data show CDR1 as LGHDT and CDR2 as YNNKEL (reference sequence).

Here the CDR3 reads CASTTGDGETQYF. Written as DNA, the CDR3 is TGTGCCAGCACGACAGGGGACGGAGAGACCCAGTACTTC. The rearrangement links TRBV2 to TRBJ2-5, with 8 bases that match TRBD1. The V gene's germline CDR1 is SNHLY and CDR2 FYNNEI. V gave up 7 bases and J gave up 4 bases; unmatched junction bases: 5. There are 13 residues in the CDR3.

The V call is TRBV6-1, the J call TRBJ2-1, with 9 bases that match TRBD2. The CDR3 contains 14 residues. V gave up 3 bases and J gave up 9 bases; unmatched junction bases: 6. From germline, CDR1 is MNHNS and CDR2 SASEGT. CDR3 sequence (DNA): TGTGCCAGCAGTGATATAGCGGGGGCTGTTGAGCAGTTCTTC. It codes for CASSDIAGAVEQFF.

This clone has just one count. The V call is TRBV7-9, the J call TRBJ2-1; 7 bases match TRBD2. The CDR3 is 17 residues long. Germline V gives CDR1 SEHNR, CDR2 FQNEAQ (reference sequence). V lost 1 base and J lost 0; bases outside the gene matches: 6. Here the CDR3 DNA reads TGTGCCAGCAGCTTAGTAGGTAGCGGGTCCTCCTACAATGAGCAGTTCTTC. Amino acid sequence: CASSLVGSGSSYNEQFF.

The gene calls are TRBV5-1 and TRBJ1-1, with D unclear. Germline loops: CDR1 SGHRS, CDR2 YFSETQ. V shed 2 bases and J shed 6 bases, with 11 bases lying between them. CDR3 length equals 13 residues. The CDR3 bases are TGCGCCAGCAGCTTCGAGGTTGGATCTGAAGCTTTCTTT. Its translation is CASSFEVGSEAFF.

The chain joins TRBV15 to TRBJ1-2; 8 bases line up with TRBD1. V dropped 6 bases and J dropped 4; count of bases not matched to a gene: 7. CDR3 length: 14 residues. Per germline, CDR1 LNHNV and CDR2 YYDKDF (reference sequence). CDR3 DNA: TGTGCCACCAGTCCGGACAGGGCTGGCTATGGCTACACCTTC. Encoded protein: CATSPDRAGYGYTF.

The chain employs TRBV7-2 and TRBJ2-2; D not resolved. V lost 5 bases and J lost 7, with 11 bases in between. The germline V gene has CDR1 SGHTA and CDR2 FQGNSA. The CDR3 extends over 13 amino acids. DNA for the CDR3: TGTGCCAGCAGCCCCCAGGTTATCGGGGAGCTGTTTTTT. The encoded protein is CASSPQVIGELFF.

This sequence joins TRBV19 and TRBJ1-5; 7 nucleotides agree with TRBD1. Germline V gene sequence: CDR1 LNHDA, CDR2 SQIVND (reference sequence). The V segment lost 5 bases and the J segment 8 bases; nucleotides outside the gene matches: 12. The CDR3 is 15 residues long. In DNA, the CDR3 is TGTGCCAGTAGTGCATACAGGGGCGGAGGGGAGCCCCAGCATTTT. Protein product: CASSAYRGGGEPQHF.

The V gene is TRBV5-1, the J gene TRBJ1-2; D is perhaps TRBD1 (6 bases). Trimming took off 6 bases at V and 0 bases at J, with 12 bases between the two ends. Germline V CDR1 and CDR2: SGHRS, YFSETQ. The CDR3 consists of 14 residues. The CDR3 loop is CASKETGTNYGYTF. CDR3 nucleotides: TGCGCCAGCAAAGAAACAGGGACTAACTATGGCTACACCTTC.

This clone occurred many times. V is TRBV5-1 and J is TRBJ1-2; 9 bases are shared with TRBD1. Germline CDR1 reads SGHRS; CDR2 reads YFSETQ. The ends lost 4 bases at V and 4 bases at J; junction bases unmatched: 11. This CDR3 spans 16 amino acids. DNA for the CDR3: TGCGCCAGCAGCCCGGAGGCACAGGGGGCTGTCTATGGCTACACCTTC. The encoded protein is CASSPEAQGAVYGYTF.

V and J are TRBV7-2 and TRBJ1-6; 10 nucleotides align to TRBD1. The CDR3 loop spans 15 amino acids. Germline V lookup: CDR1 SGHTA, CDR2 FQGNSA. Trimming removed 5 bases from V and 10 bases from J; junction bases left unmatched: 8. The CDR3 protein is CASSPRTGGNSPLHF. CDR3 sequence (DNA): TGTGCCAGCAGCCCGAGGACAGGGGGGAACTCACCCCTCCACTTT.

This sequence joins TRBV5-1 and TRBJ2-5; D perhaps matches TRBD1 (5 bases). The CDR3 is 14 residues long. Germline CDR1 is SGHRS and CDR2 is YFSETQ. V was trimmed by 4 bases and J by 2 bases, leaving 12 bases between them. The CDR3 sequence is CASSGQGQQETQYF. The CDR3 DNA is TGCGCCAGCAGCGGTCAGGGCCAACAAGAGACCCAGTACTTC. Looking up the rest from reference TRBV5-1 and TRBJ2-5 gives the full variable domain: KAGVTQTPRYLIKTRGQQVTLSCSPISGHRSVSWYQQTPGQGLQFLFEYFSETQRNKGNFPGRFSGRQFSNSRSEMNVSTLELGDSALYLCASSGQGQQETQYFGPGTRLLVL.

This chain connects TRBV5-8 to TRBJ1-3; D gene uncertain. The CDR3 covers 14 residues. Germline V gene data show CDR1 as SGHTS and CDR2 as YDEGEE. V lost 3 bases to trimming and J lost 3 bases, with 10 bases between them. The DNA for the CDR3 is TGTGCCAGCAGCTATCGGGGTAGTGGAAACACCATATATTTT. It translates to CASSYRGSGNTIYF. The entire variable domain, with the rest obtained from reference TRBV5-8 and TRBJ1-3, is as follows: EAGVTQSPTHLIKTRGQQATLRCSPISGHTSVYWYQQALGLGLQFLLWYDEGEERNRGNFPPRFSGRQFPNYSSELNVNALELEDSALYLCASSYRGSGNTIYFGEGSWLTVV.

The J gene is TRBJ1-5, the V gene TRBV19, with a weak D call TRBD1 (6 bases). The CDR3 sequence is 16 residues long. Germline lookup yields CDR1 LNHDA and CDR2 SQIVND (reference sequence). V lost 3 bases and J lost 5, with 17 bases in between. The CDR3 reads CASSIGYQGTYQPQHF. CDR3 nucleotide sequence: TGTGCCAGTAGTATTGGCTACCAGGGGACCTATCAGCCCCAGCATTTT.

The chain employs TRBV19 and TRBJ2-2, with 7 nucleotides matching TRBD1. Germline loops: CDR1 LNHDA, CDR2 SQIVND (reference sequence). This CDR3 is 13 amino acids long. Unmatched junction bases numbered 7, after V lost 11 bases and J lost 4 bases. CDR3 DNA sequence: TGTGCCGCCCGAGGGGGCATCACCGGGGAGCTGTTTTTT. Translation: CAARGGITGELFF.

Only a few counts were recorded for this clone. The chain carries TRBV2 and TRBJ2-1; TRBD1 matches at 9 bases. Germline V gene data show CDR1 as SNHLY and CDR2 as FYNNEI. CDR3 length: 14 amino acids. J gave up 5 bases and V 8 bases, and 7 bases lay outside the gene matches. The CDR3 loop reads CASCGTGSNNEQFF. For the CDR3, the DNA is TGTGCCAGCTGTGGGACAGGGTCCAACAATGAGCAGTTCTTC.

V and J are TRBV4-2 and TRBJ1-2; TRBD1 matches 11 bases. Germline V gene sequence: CDR1 LGHNA, CDR2 YNFKEQ. J was trimmed by 5 bases and V by 1 base; bases with no gene match: 3. The CDR3 contains 15 residues. CDR3 in amino acids: CASSQGTGGGYGYTF. The CDR3 nucleotides read TGTGCCAGCAGCCAAGGGACAGGGGGCGGTTATGGCTACACCTTC.

This clone was observed a handful of times. This chain links TRBV5-4 with TRBJ2-7; 8 positions match TRBD2. Germline V gene lookup returns CDR1 SGHNT and CDR2 YYREEE (reference sequence). The CDR3 totals 16 residues. The junction had 5 bases not matched to a gene; V was cut back by 0 bases and J by 0 bases. The chain's CDR3 is CASSLDAGGSSYEQYF. CDR3 sequence (DNA): TGTGCCAGCAGCTTGGACGCGGGGGGTTCCTCCTACGAGCAGTACTTC.

The V call is TRBV2, the J call TRBJ1-4; unclear D gene. Trimming left V 7 bases short and J 5 bases short, with 5 bases between. Germline CDR1 reads SNHLY; CDR2 reads FYNNEI. The CDR3 length is 11 residues. The CDR3 DNA reads as TGTGCCAGCAAGCTGAATGAAAAACTGTTTTTT. The encoded protein is CASKLNEKLFF.

The chain carries TRBV5-4 and TRBJ1-2; D may be TRBD1 (5 bases). V dropped 4 bases and J dropped 3 bases, with 16 bases sitting between them. This CDR3 is built from 15 residues. Germline CDR1 reads SGHNT; CDR2 reads YYREEE (reference sequence). The CDR3 reads CASSQTATAYYGYTF. The CDR3 DNA reads as TGTGCCAGCAGCCAAACCGCGACAGCCTACTATGGCTACACCTTC.

The chain combines TRBV5-1 with TRBJ2-5, with 10 bases identical to TRBD1. Trimming cost V 8 bases and J 1 base; bases outside gene matches: 8. Germline CDR1 SGHRS, CDR2 YFSETQ. The CDR3 is 15 amino acids. The CDR3 DNA reads TGCGCCAGTGACGTGGGACAGGGGTCCCAAGAGACCCAGTACTTC. Translation: CASDVGQGSQETQYF.

This chain uses TRBV5-1 with TRBJ1-2; tentative D call: TRBD1 (6 bases). V was trimmed by 8 bases and J by 2 bases, leaving 19 bases between them. Germline CDR1 reads SGHRS; CDR2 reads YFSETQ. This CDR3 comprises 15 residues. The CDR3 loop reads CASQERPGVNYGYTF. The CDR3 DNA reads as TGCGCCAGTCAAGAACGGCCAGGGGTGAACTATGGCTACACCTTC.

The CDR3 coding sequence is TGTGCCAGCAGCTTAGGCAGGGCCAACTATGGCTACACCTTC. As protein: CASSLGRANYGYTF. The chain couples TRBV7-2 to TRBJ1-2, with D perhaps TRBD1 (5 bases). Trimming cost V 1 base and J 2 bases, with 8 bases left between them. In germline, CDR1 is SGHTA, CDR2 FQGNSA. This CDR3 comprises 14 residues.

This chain uses TRBV5-1 with TRBJ2-3; D might be TRBD2 (6 bases). The CDR3 runs 16 residues. CDR1 SGHRS and CDR2 YFSETQ come from the germline V gene. Trimming shortened V by 0 bases and J by 1 base, and 12 bases separated the two germline ends. The CDR3 sequence is CASSLEGREGTDTQYF. The CDR3 DNA is TGCGCCAGCAGCTTGGAGGGCAGGGAGGGCACAGATACGCAGTATTTT.

This chain uses TRBV5-6 with TRBJ1-1; 8 bases are a match to TRBD1. This CDR3 is built from 15 residues. The J segment lost 10 bases and the V segment lost 0 bases, leaving 11 bases of the junction unmatched. Germline-derived CDR1 and CDR2 are SGHDT and YYEEEE. As DNA, the CDR3 is TGTGCCAGCAGCTTGGGGGACAGGCGACCGCGGGGAGCTTTCTTT. Translating gives CASSLGDRRPRGAFF.